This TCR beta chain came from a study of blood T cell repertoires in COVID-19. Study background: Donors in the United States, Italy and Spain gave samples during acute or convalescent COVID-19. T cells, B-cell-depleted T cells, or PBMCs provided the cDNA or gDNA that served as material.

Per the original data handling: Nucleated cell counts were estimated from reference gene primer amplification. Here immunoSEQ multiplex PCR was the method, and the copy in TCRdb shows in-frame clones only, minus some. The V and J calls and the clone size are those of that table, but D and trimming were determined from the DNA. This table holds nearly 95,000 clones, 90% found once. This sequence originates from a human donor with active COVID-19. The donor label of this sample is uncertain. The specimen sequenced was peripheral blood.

The CDR3 spells CASSGGGRGIDTQYF. The CDR3 coding sequence is TGTGCCAGTAGTGGAGGCGGGAGGGGAATCGATACGCAGTATTTT. The rearrangement uses TRBV19 and TRBJ2-3; TRBD2 agrees at 9 bases. Germline V lookup: CDR1 LNHDA, CDR2 SQIVND (reference sequence). V lost 5 bases to trimming and J lost 6 bases; unmatched junction nucleotides: 9. This CDR3 has 15 amino acids.